Each of the 8 T cell receptor beta chains below was sequenced from the same sample in a study of vaccination effects on CD4 cells after COVID-19. Profiled with immunoSEQ multiplex PCR; TCRdb holds only in-frame clones, not every one. The table includes over 50,000 clones, roughly 76% detected once. Pools of viral peptides were used by the ViraFEST assay to expand antigen-specific CD4+ T cells ahead of sequencing. Isolating CD4+ T cells followed approximately 9 days of culture. These receptors lack a known antigen. This material consisted of CD4+ T cells from PBMCs cultured with HCoV-229E spike peptides, taken before COVID-19 vaccination. The receptors were sampled from a human donor who received a COVID-19 vaccine.

V is TRBV6-6 and J is TRBJ2-5, with a possible D match to TRBD2 (6 bases). The V gene lost 2 bases and the J gene lost 5 bases, with 15 bases spanning the gap. Germline V gene data show CDR1 as MNHNY and CDR2 as SVGAGI (reference sequence). The CDR3 runs to 15 residues. The DNA of the CDR3 is TGTGCCAGCAGTTACGCGGCGGGGATAGGGGAGACCCAGTACTTC. Translated, it gives CASSYAAGIGETQYF.

The V gene is TRBV5-1, the J gene TRBJ2-1, with 10 bases fitting TRBD2. Germline V gene lookup returns CDR1 SGHRS and CDR2 YFSETQ. CDR3 size: 17 residues. V lost 4 bases to trimming and J lost 3 bases; unmatched junction nucleotides: 10. The CDR3 nucleotides read TGCGCCAGCAGCCCAAGAGGAGCGGGGGGGGGCTACAATGAGCAGTTCTTC. It is translated as CASSPRGAGGGYNEQFF.

The chain employs TRBV7-8 and TRBJ1-1, with D maybe TRBD1 (6 bases). Deletions cut 1 base from V and 0 bases from J, with 9 bases between. There are 15 residues in the CDR3. Germline loops: CDR1 SGHVS, CDR2 FQNEAQ. DNA for the CDR3: TGTGCCAGCAGCTTAGTTGGGGGCATGAACACTGAAGCTTTCTTT. Residues: CASSLVGGMNTEAFF.

V usage is TRBV7-3 and J usage is TRBJ2-5, with D possibly matching TRBD1 (6 bases). The CDR3 is 17 residues long. The germline gives CDR1 SGHTA, CDR2 FQGTGA. Trimming took off 4 bases at V and 4 bases at J, with 22 bases between the two ends. The CDR3 coding sequence is TGTGCCAGCAGCTGGAACCGGACAGCCCGGGTGGGAGAGACCCAGTACTTC. Translated: CASSWNRTARVGETQYF.

This clone was recorded a few times. The chain uses TRBV2 and TRBJ2-7; 8 bases are shared with TRBD1. CDR1 is SNHLY, CDR2 FYNNEI, per germline. This CDR3 comprises 13 residues. Trimming removed 5 bases from V and 3 bases from J; junction bases left unmatched: 3. CDR3 amino acids: CASSLTGGYEQYV. The CDR3 region has the DNA TGTGCCAGCAGTCTAACAGGGGGCTACGAGCAGTACGTC.

The CDR3 loop is CATSDLGTGVSTDTQYF. The CDR3 DNA follows: TGTGCCACCAGTGACCTTGGGACAGGGGTTAGCACAGATACGCAGTATTTT. The chain carries TRBV24-1 and TRBJ2-3; TRBD1 matches at 10 bases. Trimming took 4 bases from V and 0 from J; bases not matched to a gene: 6. CDR3 length equals 17 residues. Germline V gene sequence: CDR1 KGHDR, CDR2 SFDVKD.

V gene TRBV6-5 combines with J gene TRBJ1-5, with 9 nucleotides matching TRBD1. CDR3 size: 14 residues. Germline V gene data show CDR1 as MNHEY and CDR2 as SVGAGI. Losses at the gene ends were 6 bases for V and 7 bases for J; bases not matched to a gene: 7. The CDR3 loop reads CASRPDRGQQPQHF. CDR3 nucleotides: TGTGCCAGCAGGCCGGACAGGGGACAACAGCCCCAGCATTTT.

The chain recombines TRBV9 with TRBJ2-5, with 10 bases identical to TRBD2. The V gene's germline CDR1 is SGDLS and CDR2 YYNGEE. V lost 1 base and J lost 5; bases outside the gene matches: 5. The CDR3 has 15 residues. In DNA form, the CDR3 reads TGTGCCAGCAGCGTACGGGCTAGCGGGGGTGAGACCCAGTACTTC. Its protein is CASSVRASGGETQYF.